A selection of T cell receptor beta chains follows, all from one sample in a study of CD8 T cells in Susac syndrome. TCRdb called the immunoSEQ multiplex PCR reads again in MiXCR, with one record for every CDR3 protein. The sample has 200,000 to 300,000 distinct CDR3 sequences, approximately 95% seen once; the top ten hold approximately 0.1%. Sequencing used CD4+ T cells from PBMCs. These receptor sequences come from a human donor with Susac syndrome. Both conserved end residues are part of each CDR3. D genes are given only for firm matches. Not every row has a clone size; where given, it reads once, few, many or a size class.

v_gene	abundance	d_gene	j_gene	CDR3aa	CDR3nt
TRBV4-1	NA	NA	TRBJ1-1	CASSRPLKTGNTEAFF	TGCGCCAGCAGCCGACCATTAAAAACGGGGAACACTGAAGCTTTCTTT
TRBV19	NA	NA	TRBJ2-1	CARRETRYDEQFF	TGTGCCAGGCGGGAAACACGATACGATGAGCAGTTCTTC
TRBV3-1	NA	NA	TRBJ2-4	CASSQGDGWGIQYF	TGTGCCAGCAGCCAAGGCGATGGGTGGGGCATTCAGTACTTC
TRBV15	NA	NA	TRBJ1-1	CATSRVGQSEAFF	TGTGCCACCAGCAGAGTTGGACAATCTGAAGCTTTCTTT
TRBV14	NA	TRBD1	TRBJ2-2	CASSTRKGARSTGELFF	TGTGCCAGCAGCACTCGGAAGGGGGCAAGGAGCACCGGGGAGCTGTTTTTT
TRBV9	NA	TRBD1	TRBJ2-7	CASSTSGTGPRYEQYF	TGTGCCAGCAGCACATCCGGGACAGGTCCCCGTTACGAGCAGTACTTC
TRBV12-3/TRBV12-4	NA	NA	TRBJ2-7	CASSLSAAQYF	TGTGCCAGCAGTTTATCAGCGGCGCAGTACTTC
TRBV29-1	NA	NA	TRBJ2-1	CSAKQGPNEQFF	TGCAGCGCCAAACAGGGACCGAATGAGCAGTTCTTC
TRBV28	NA	NA	TRBJ2-3	CASSLSRGFTDTQYF	TGTGCCAGCAGTTTATCGCGCGGCTTCACAGATACGCAGTATTTT
TRBV25-1	few	TRBD1	TRBJ2-1	CASRRDSYNEQFF	TGTGCCAGCAGGAGGGACAGCTACAATGAGCAGTTCTTC
TRBV19	NA	TRBD1	TRBJ1-1	CASSAPKQGAEAFF	TGTGCCAGTAGTGCGCCAAAACAGGGGGCCGAAGCTTTCTTT
TRBV6-5	NA	NA	TRBJ2-7	CASSATVHEQYF	TGTGCCAGCAGCGCGACGGTCCACGAGCAGTACTTC
TRBV6-5	NA	NA	TRBJ2-1	CASSYGGYRRYNEQFF	TGTGCCAGCAGTTACGGCGGATATCGTCGCTACAATGAGCAGTTCTTC
TRBV5-1	NA	NA	TRBJ1-5	CASSLASDGGPQHF	TGCGCCAGCAGCTTGGCCTCCGACGGGGGGCCCCAGCATTTT
TRBV20-1	NA	TRBD1	TRBJ1-2	CSAAAQGQGDYGYTF	TGCAGTGCGGCCGCCCAGGGACAGGGAGACTATGGCTACACCTTC
TRBV24-1	NA	NA	TRBJ2-7	CATSDWTSYEQYF	TGTGCCACCAGTGATTGGACCTCCTACGAGCAGTACTTC
TRBV20-1	NA	TRBD1	TRBJ1-2	CSAMRDRAPYGYTF	TGCAGTGCTATGCGGGACAGGGCACCCTATGGCTACACCTTC